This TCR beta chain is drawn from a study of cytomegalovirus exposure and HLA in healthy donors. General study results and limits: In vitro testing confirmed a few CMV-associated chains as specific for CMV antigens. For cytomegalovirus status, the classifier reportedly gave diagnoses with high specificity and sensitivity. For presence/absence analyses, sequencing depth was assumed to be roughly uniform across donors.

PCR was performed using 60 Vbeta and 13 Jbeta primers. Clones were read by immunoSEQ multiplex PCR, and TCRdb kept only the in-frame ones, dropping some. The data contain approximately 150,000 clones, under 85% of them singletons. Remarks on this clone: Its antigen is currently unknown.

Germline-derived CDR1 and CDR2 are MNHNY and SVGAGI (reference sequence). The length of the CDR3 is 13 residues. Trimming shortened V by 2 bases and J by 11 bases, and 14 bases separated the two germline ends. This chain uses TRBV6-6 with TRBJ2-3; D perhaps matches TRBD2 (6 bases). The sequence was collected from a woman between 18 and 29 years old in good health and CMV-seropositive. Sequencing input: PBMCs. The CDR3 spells CASSYGVGTLQYF. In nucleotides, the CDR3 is TGTGCCAGCAGTTACGGGGTGGGGACTCTGCAGTATTTT.